Shown below are 3 T cell receptor beta chains from a single sample sequenced in a study of T cell clonality in common variable immunodeficiency. Study-wide results and caveats: Reportedly, TCR beta sequences from common variable immunodeficiency showed fewer deletions and N-nucleotide insertions.

Sequenced by immunoSEQ multiplex PCR; TCRdb stores in-frame clones only, minus some. Recorded here are about 7,100 clones, with no singletons, and the ten leading clones hold around 5%. The antigens of these receptors remain unknown. What was sequenced was peripheral blood mononuclear cells. These TCRs come from a human donor with common variable immunodeficiency.

This clone has a handful of counts. The CDR3: CASSEDRGEQYF. The DNA read from the CDR3 is TGTGCCAGTAGCGAGGACAGGGGCGAG. The chain is built from TRBV19 and TRBJ2-7; 9 bases align to TRBD1. The CDR3 goes on 3 residues after the read ends, and that part is filled in from the germline J gene. The J segment lost 6 bases and the V segment lost 6 bases, leaving 3 bases of the junction unmatched. Germline-derived CDR1 and CDR2 are LNHDA and SQIVND (reference sequence). CDR3 length: 12 amino acids. Filled out from reference TRBV19 and TRBJ2-7, the complete variable domain reads DGGITQSPKYLFRKEGQNVTLSCEQNLNHDAMYWYRQDPGQGLRLIYYSQIVNDFQKGDIAEGYSVSREKKESFPLTVTSAQKNPTAFYLCASSEDRGEQYFGPGTRLTVT.

Comments on this clone: The DNA ends 3 residues before the CDR3 does, and the rest of the CDR3 is filled in from the germline J gene. This sequence joins TRBV6-2 or TRBV6-3 and TRBJ1-5; TRBD1 matches at 7 bases. Germline-derived CDR1 and CDR2 are MNHEY and SVGEGT. The CDR3 sequence is 14 residues long. Unmatched junction bases numbered 6, after V lost 5 bases and J lost 5 bases. The CDR3 spells CASSLGTDYQPQHF. The part of the CDR3 DNA that was read is TGTGCCAGCAGTCTCGGGACAGACTATCAGCCC.

On this clone itself: The CDR3 end lies 3 residues beyond the end of the read and is filled in from the germline J gene. This chain joins TRBV11-2 and TRBJ2-1; tentative D call: TRBD2 (6 bases). Germline V CDR1 and CDR2: SGHAT, FQNNGV. This CDR3 contains 15 residues. The ends were cut back, 4 bases at V and 6 bases at J, with 16 bases in the middle. The CDR3: CASSYFTSPRNEQFF. Incomplete CDR3 DNA: TGTGCCAGCAGCTATTTCACTAGCCCCCGCAATGAG.